Listed below are T cell receptor beta chains from one sample, sequenced in a study of graft-versus-host responses after intestinal transplantation. The antigens for these receptors are not known. Data came from immunoSEQ multiplex PCR; TCRdb stores just in-frame clones and leaves some out. The sample contains 90,000 to 150,000 clones, 85% to 95% of which appear only once. Sample: unstimulated CD8+ T cells sorted from spleen or lymph node cells, taken before intestinal transplant. The receptors were gathered from a human donor who received an intestinal transplant. The CDR3 runs from the conserved cysteine through the conserved F or W. D genes are given only for firm matches. The size of a clone is reported for some rows only, either as once, few or many, or as a class for expanded clones.

D gene	V gene	CDR3 length	J gene	clone size	CDR3 DNA	CDR3 protein
-	TRBV6-1	14	TRBJ2-7	-	TGTGCCAGCAGTGAACGGGACTTTTGGTACGAGCAGTACTTC	CASSERDFWYEQYF
-	TRBV13	14	TRBJ2-7	-	TGTGCCAGCAGCGGAGCACGGAGCTCCTACGAGCAGTACTTC	CASSGARSSYEQYF
-	TRBV4-1	13	TRBJ2-1	-	TGCGCCAGCAGCCAAGACCTTTCGGGTGAGCAGTTCTTC	CASSQDLSGEQFF
-	TRBV14	15	TRBJ2-7	-	TGTGCCAGCAGCCAAGGGTTTAGGACAGATTACGAGCAGTACTTC	CASSQGFRTDYEQYF
-	TRBV7-3	15	TRBJ2-7	-	TGTGCCAGCAGCTTAATACCGGGAAGCTCCTACGAGCAGTACTTC	CASSLIPGSSYEQYF
-	TRBV6-5	11	TRBJ2-7	-	TGTGCCAGCAGTTATTTCTACGAGCAGTACTTC	CASSYFYEQYF
TRBD1	TRBV7-6	14	TRBJ1-4	-	TGTGCCAGCAGCTACGGGACAGGGGATGAAAAACTGTTTTTT	CASSYGTGDEKLFF
-	TRBV10-2	15	TRBJ2-5	-	TGCGCCAGCAGGGGACGGTGGGGGTACCAAGAGACCCAGTACTTC	CASRGRWGYQETQYF
-	TRBV2	15	TRBJ2-7	-	TGTGCCAGCAGTGACTTTTCGGGGAGCTCCTACGAGCAGCACTTC	CASSDFSGSSYEQHF
-	TRBV9	14	TRBJ1-1	-	TGTGCCAGCAGCCCCGGGGTGCCCCTGACTGAAGCTTTCTTT	CASSPGVPLTEAFF
TRBD1	TRBV10-3	12	TRBJ2-7	-	TGTGCCATCAATAACGGGACAGACGAGCAGTACTTC	CAINNGTDEQYF
-	TRBV11-2	12	TRBJ2-3	-	TGTGCCAGCAGCTTAGAAGTAGATACGCAGTATTTT	CASSLEVDTQYF
-	TRBV28	12	TRBJ2-7	once	TGTGCCAGCAGTGGGCAGCTTTACGAGCAGTACTTC	CASSGQLYEQYF
-	TRBV28	14	TRBJ1-2	once	TGTGCCAGCAGTTTATCAGGGCGCAACTATGGCTACACCTTC	CASSLSGRNYGYTF
TRBD2	TRBV7-8	16	TRBJ2-3	-	TGTGCCAGCAGCTTAGGACTAGCGTCTAGCACAGATACGCAGTATTTT	CASSLGLASSTDTQYF
TRBD1	TRBV7-2	17	TRBJ2-2	-	TGTGCCAGCAGCGGATCTTCGCAGGGGGAAGGGGCCGGGGAGCTGTTTTTT	CASSGSSQGEGAGELFF
-	TRBV5-6	13	TRBJ2-5	-	TGTGCCAGCAGCTTGGGCATACGAGAGACCCAGTACTTC	CASSLGIRETQYF
-	TRBV27	11	TRBJ1-1	-	TGTGCCAGCAGTTTAGGGCCGTTAGCTTTCTTT	CASSLGPLAFF
-	TRBV28	15	TRBJ1-5	-	TGTGCCAGCAGGGGGGGTCAGGGGTATTTGCAGCCCCAGCATTTT	CASRGGQGYLQPQHF
-	TRBV18	15	TRBJ2-7	-	TGTGCCAGCTCACCATCAGTGAGGTCAACCTACGAGCAGTACTTC	CASSPSVRSTYEQYF
-	TRBV9	15	TRBJ2-3	-	TGTGCCAGCAGCGTAGGGGGTTCCTTAAAAGATACGCAGTATTTT	CASSVGGSLKDTQYF
-	TRBV9	12	TRBJ2-2	once	TGTGCCAGCAGCGTAAATACCGGGGAGCTGTTTTTT	CASSVNTGELFF
TRBD1	TRBV7-9	15	TRBJ2-1	-	TGTGCCAGCAGCTCCAACAGGGGCTCCTACAATGAGCAGTTCTTC	CASSSNRGSYNEQFF
-	TRBV28	12	TRBJ1-1	-	TGTGCCAGCAGTGACCTTGTCCGTGAAGCTTTCTTT	CASSDLVREAFF
TRBD1	TRBV6-5	15	TRBJ2-5	-	TGTGCCAGCAGAGGGACAGGGGCTAGCCAAGAGACCCAGTACTTC	CASRGTGASQETQYF
-	TRBV13	14	TRBJ2-5	-	TGTGCCAGCAGCCCTCCCCGGGAAGGAGAGGCCCAGTACTTC	CASSPPREGEAQYF
TRBD1	TRBV7-2	18	TRBJ1-4	-	TGTGCCAGCAGCTCAAATAAATTCAGGGGGCGAACTAATGAAAAACTGTTTTTT	CASSSNKFRGRTNEKLFF
TRBD1	TRBV27	16	TRBJ1-5	once	TGTGCCAGCAGTCCGGACAGGGATGGAAGCAATCAGCCCCAGCATTTT	CASSPDRDGSNQPQHF
-	TRBV11-2	16	TRBJ1-6	-	TGTGCCAGCAGCTTAGACAGGGACGCCTATAATTCACCCCTCCACTTT	CASSLDRDAYNSPLHF
TRBD2	TRBV15	16	TRBJ2-1	-	TGTGCCACCAGCAGAGAGAACCCCGGGAGGTACAATGAGCAGTTCTTC	CATSRENPGRYNEQFF
-	TRBV7-3	13	TRBJ2-3	-	TGTGCCAGCAGCGTCTCTAGCACAGATACGCAGTATTTT	CASSVSSTDTQYF
-	TRBV7-9	14	TRBJ2-7	-	TGTGCCAGCAGCCCCAGTGGGGGGTGGTACGAGCAGTACTTC	CASSPSGGWYEQYF
-	TRBV4-3	14	TRBJ2-7	-	TGCGCCAGCAGCCTTGGAGACAGCTCCTACGAGCAGTACTTC	CASSLGDSSYEQYF
-	TRBV5-4	14	TRBJ2-5	-	TGTGCCAGCAGCTTGGCCAGGACGGAAGAGACCCAGTACTTC	CASSLARTEETQYF
-	TRBV7-9	18	TRBJ2-1	-	TGTGCCAGCAGCTTTTTACGAGACAGGCCAAGCTCCTACAATGAGCAGTTCTTC	CASSFLRDRPSSYNEQFF
TRBD1	TRBV19	13	TRBJ2-7	-	TGTGCCACGGGACAGGGGGCGGCTTACGAGCAGTACTTC	CATGQGAAYEQYF
-	TRBV6-6	13	TRBJ2-7	once	TGTGCCAGCACCACGGAGGGGTCCCACGAGCAGTACTTC	CASTTEGSHEQYF
TRBD1	TRBV28	14	TRBJ2-1	-	TGTGCCAGCAGTCTGACAGGGGTCGACAATGAGCAGTTCTTC	CASSLTGVDNEQFF
TRBD1	TRBV28	14	TRBJ1-5	-	TGTGCCAGCAGTGCGGGACAGGGAGGTCAGCCCCAGCATTTT	CASSAGQGGQPQHF
-	TRBV7-2	14	TRBJ2-7	once	TGTGCCAGCAGCTTAGAGGACAACCCCTACGAGCAGTACTTC	CASSLEDNPYEQYF
TRBD2	TRBV7-9	15	TRBJ2-1	-	TGTGCCAGCAGCTTAAGAGCGGGAGAGTACAATGAGCAGTTCTTC	CASSLRAGEYNEQFF
-	TRBV28	15	TRBJ1-5	-	TGTGCCAGCAGTTTTAGGAGGGGATGGGGACAGCCCCAGCATTTT	CASSFRRGWGQPQHF
-	TRBV4-2	14	TRBJ1-5	-	TGTGCCAGCAGCCAAAACAGAAACAATCAGCCCCAGCATTTT	CASSQNRNNQPQHF
TRBD2	TRBV5-1	17	TRBJ2-1	-	TGCGCCAGCAGCTTGTATTGGAGCGGGAGGTCTGACAATGAGCAGTTCTTC	CASSLYWSGRSDNEQFF
TRBD2	TRBV27	15	TRBJ2-3	-	TGTGCCAGCAGTTTACTAGCGGGAAGGTCAGATACGCAGTATTTT	CASSLLAGRSDTQYF
-	TRBV7-8	15	TRBJ2-1	-	TGTGCCAGCAGCCCTATTTCGAGCTCCTACAATGAGCAGTTCTTC	CASSPISSSYNEQFF
TRBD2	TRBV5-1	16	TRBJ2-2	-	TGCGCCAGCAGCATACGGCTAGCGGGAAGGACCGGGGAGCTGTTTTTT	CASSIRLAGRTGELFF
-	TRBV15	12	TRBJ1-5	-	TGTGCCACCAGTCAGGGCAATCAGCCCCAGCATTTT	CATSQGNQPQHF
-	TRBV5-5	16	TRBJ1-5	-	TGTGCCAGCAGCTCGGGCCGTGATTATAGCAATCAGCCCCAGCATTTT	CASSSGRDYSNQPQHF
-	TRBV19	13	TRBJ1-3	-	TGTGCCAGTCCCACGATCTCTGGAAACACCATATATTTT	CASPTISGNTIYF
-	TRBV7-9	14	TRBJ2-2	-	TGTGCCAGCAGTCTTACAGGGAACACCGGGGAGCTGTTTTTT	CASSLTGNTGELFF